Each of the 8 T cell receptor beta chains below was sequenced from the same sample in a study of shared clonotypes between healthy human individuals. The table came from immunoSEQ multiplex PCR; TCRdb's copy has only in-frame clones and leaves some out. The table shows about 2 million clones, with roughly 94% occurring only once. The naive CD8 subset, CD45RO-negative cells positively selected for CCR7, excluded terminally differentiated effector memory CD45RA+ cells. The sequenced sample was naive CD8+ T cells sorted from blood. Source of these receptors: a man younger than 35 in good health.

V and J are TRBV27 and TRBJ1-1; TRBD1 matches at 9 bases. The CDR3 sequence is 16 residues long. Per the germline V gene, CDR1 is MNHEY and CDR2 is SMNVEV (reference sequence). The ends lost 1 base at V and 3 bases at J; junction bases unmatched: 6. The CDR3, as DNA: TGTGCCAGCAGTTTATACGGGACAGGGAAAGACACTGAAGCTTTCTTT. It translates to CASSLYGTGKDTEAFF.

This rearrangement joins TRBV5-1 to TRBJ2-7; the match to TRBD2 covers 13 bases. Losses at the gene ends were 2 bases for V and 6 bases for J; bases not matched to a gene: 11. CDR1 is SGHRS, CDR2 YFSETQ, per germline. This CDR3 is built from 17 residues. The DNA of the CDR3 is TGCGCCAGCAGCTTTTATTCTACTAGCGGGGGGGCCGCCGAGCAGTACTTC. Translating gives CASSFYSTSGGAAEQYF.

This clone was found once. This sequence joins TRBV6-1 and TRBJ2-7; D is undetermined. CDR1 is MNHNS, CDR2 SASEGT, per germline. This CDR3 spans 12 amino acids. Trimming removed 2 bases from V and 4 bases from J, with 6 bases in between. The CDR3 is CASSEPTYEQYF. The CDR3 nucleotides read TGTGCCAGCAGTGAACCGACTTACGAGCAGTACTTC.

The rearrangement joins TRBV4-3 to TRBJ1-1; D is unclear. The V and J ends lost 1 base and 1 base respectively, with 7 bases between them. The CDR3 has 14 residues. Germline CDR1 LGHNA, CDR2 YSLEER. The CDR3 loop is CASSQAQTNTEAFF. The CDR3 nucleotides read TGCGCCAGCAGCCAAGCACAAACGAACACTGAAGCTTTCTTT.

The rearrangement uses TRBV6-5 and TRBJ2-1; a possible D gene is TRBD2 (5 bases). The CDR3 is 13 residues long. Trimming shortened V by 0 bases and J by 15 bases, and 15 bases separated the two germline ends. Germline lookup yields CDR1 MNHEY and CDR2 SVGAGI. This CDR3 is CASSYSEAVPGFF. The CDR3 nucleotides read TGTGCCAGCAGTTACTCGGAAGCGGTCCCCGGGTTCTTC.

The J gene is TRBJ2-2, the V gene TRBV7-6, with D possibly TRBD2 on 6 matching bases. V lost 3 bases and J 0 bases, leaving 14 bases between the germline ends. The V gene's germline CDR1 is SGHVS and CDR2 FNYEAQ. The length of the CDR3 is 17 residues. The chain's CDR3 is CASSLWGEAANTGELFF. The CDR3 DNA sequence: TGTGCCAGCAGCTTGTGGGGGGAGGCCGCGAACACCGGGGAGCTGTTTTTT. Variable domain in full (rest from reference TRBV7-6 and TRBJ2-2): GAGVSQSPRYKVTKRGQDVALRCDPISGHVSLYWYRQALGQGPEFLTYFNYEAQQDKSGLPNDRFSAERPEGSISTLTIQRTEQRDSAMYRCASSLWGEAANTGELFFGEGSRLTVL.

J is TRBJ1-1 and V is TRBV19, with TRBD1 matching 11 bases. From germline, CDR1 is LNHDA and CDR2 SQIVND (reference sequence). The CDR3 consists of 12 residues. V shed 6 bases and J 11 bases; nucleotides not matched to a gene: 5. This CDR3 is CASRYGQGAAFF. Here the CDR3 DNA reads TGTGCCAGTAGGTACGGACAGGGGGCGGCTTTCTTT. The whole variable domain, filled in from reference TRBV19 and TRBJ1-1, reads DGGITQSPKYLFRKEGQNVTLSCEQNLNHDAMYWYRQDPGQGLRLIYYSQIVNDFQKGDIAEGYSVSREKKESFPLTVTSAQKNPTAFYLCASRYGQGAAFFGQGTRLTVV.

Here the CDR3 DNA reads TGTGCCAGCCTAGTGCCGGAAAACACTGAAGCTTTCTTT. It translates to CASLVPENTEAFF. The chain joins TRBV6-1 to TRBJ1-1; unclear D gene. Germline V lookup: CDR1 MNHNS, CDR2 SASEGT. Trimming left V 8 bases short and J 2 bases short, with 12 bases between. The CDR3 covers 13 residues.